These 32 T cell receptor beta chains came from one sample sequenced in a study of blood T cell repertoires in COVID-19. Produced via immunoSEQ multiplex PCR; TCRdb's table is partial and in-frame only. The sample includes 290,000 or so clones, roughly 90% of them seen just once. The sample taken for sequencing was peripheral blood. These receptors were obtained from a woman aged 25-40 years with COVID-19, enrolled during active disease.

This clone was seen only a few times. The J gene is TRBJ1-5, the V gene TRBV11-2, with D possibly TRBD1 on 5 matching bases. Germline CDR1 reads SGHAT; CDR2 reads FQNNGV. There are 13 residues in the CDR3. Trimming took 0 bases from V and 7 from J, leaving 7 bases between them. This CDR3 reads CASSLERGQPQHF. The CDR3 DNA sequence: TGTGCCAGCAGCTTAGAACGGGGGCAGCCCCAGCATTTT.

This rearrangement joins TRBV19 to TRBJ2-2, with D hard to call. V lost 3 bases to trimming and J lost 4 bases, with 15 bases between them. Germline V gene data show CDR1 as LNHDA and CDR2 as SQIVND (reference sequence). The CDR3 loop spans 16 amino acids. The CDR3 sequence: CASSMSAPRGTGELFF. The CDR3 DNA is TGTGCCAGTAGTATGTCGGCACCCCGCGGCACCGGGGAGCTGTTTTTT. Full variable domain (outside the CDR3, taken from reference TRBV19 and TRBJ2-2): DGGITQSPKYLFRKEGQNVTLSCEQNLNHDAMYWYRQDPGQGLRLIYYSQIVNDFQKGDIAEGYSVSREKKESFPLTVTSAQKNPTAFYLCASSMSAPRGTGELFFGEGSRLTVL.

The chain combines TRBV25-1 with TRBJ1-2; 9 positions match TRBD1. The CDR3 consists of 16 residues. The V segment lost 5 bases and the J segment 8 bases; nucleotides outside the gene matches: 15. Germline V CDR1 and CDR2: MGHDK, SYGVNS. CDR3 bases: TGTGCCAGCAGTTCCAGGGCGGGACAGGGCACTGGGGGCTACACCTTC. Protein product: CASSSRAGQGTGGYTF.

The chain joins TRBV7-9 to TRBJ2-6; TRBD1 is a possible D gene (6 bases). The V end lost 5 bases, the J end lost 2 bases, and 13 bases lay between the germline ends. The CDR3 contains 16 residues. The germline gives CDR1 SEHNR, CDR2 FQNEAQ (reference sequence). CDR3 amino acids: CASSRQGPAGANVLTF. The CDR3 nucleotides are TGTGCCAGCAGCCGTCAGGGGCCTGCTGGGGCCAACGTCCTGACTTTC.

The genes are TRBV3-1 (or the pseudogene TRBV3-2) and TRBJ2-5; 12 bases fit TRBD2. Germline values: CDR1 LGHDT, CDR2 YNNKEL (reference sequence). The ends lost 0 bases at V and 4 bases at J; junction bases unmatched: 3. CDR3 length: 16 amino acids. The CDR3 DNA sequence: TGTGCCAGCAGCCAAGATCTAGCGGGAGGGGCAGAGACCCAGTACTTC. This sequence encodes CASSQDLAGGAETQYF.

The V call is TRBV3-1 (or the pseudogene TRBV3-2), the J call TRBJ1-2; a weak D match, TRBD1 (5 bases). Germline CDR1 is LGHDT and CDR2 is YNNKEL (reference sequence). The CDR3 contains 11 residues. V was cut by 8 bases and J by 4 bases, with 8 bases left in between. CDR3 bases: TGTGCCAGCTTTGACAGCTATGGCTACACCTTC. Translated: CASFDSYGYTF.

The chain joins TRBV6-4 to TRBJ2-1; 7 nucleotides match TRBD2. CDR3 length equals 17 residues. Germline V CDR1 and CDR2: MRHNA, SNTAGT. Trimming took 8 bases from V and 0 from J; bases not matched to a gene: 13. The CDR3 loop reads CASRGVQGLSSYNEQFF. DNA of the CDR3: TGTGCCAGCCGGGGGGTTCAGGGCCTCTCCTCCTACAATGAGCAGTTCTTC.

The CDR3 region has the DNA TGCGCCAGCAGCTTAGACACTGACAATGAGCAGTTCTTC. Amino acid sequence: CASSLDTDNEQFF. This sequence joins TRBV5-1 and TRBJ2-1; unclear D gene. CDR3 length: 13 residues. Looked up from germline, CDR1 is SGHRS and CDR2 is YFSETQ. The V and J ends lost 2 bases and 5 bases respectively, with 8 bases between them.

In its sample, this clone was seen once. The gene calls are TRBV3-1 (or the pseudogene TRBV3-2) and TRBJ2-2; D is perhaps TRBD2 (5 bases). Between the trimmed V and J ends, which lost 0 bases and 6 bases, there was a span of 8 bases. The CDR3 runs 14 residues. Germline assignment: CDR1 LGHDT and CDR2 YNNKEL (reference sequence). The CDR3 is CASSQDARAGELFF. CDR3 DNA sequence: TGTGCCAGCAGCCAAGATGCGAGGGCCGGGGAGCTGTTTTTT.

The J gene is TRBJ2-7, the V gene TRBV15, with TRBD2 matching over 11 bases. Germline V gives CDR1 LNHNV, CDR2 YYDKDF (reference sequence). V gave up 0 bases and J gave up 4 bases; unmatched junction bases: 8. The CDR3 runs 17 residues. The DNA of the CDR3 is TGTGCCACCAGCAGAGATCCGGGGGCTAGCGGGAGGTACGAGCAGTACTTC. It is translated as CATSRDPGASGRYEQYF. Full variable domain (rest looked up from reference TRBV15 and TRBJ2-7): DAMVIQNPRYQVTQFGKPVTLSCSQTLNHNVMYWYQQKSSQAPKLLFHYYDKDFNNEADTPDNFQSRRPNTSFCFLDIRSPGLGDTAMYLCATSRDPGASGRYEQYFGPGTRLTVT.

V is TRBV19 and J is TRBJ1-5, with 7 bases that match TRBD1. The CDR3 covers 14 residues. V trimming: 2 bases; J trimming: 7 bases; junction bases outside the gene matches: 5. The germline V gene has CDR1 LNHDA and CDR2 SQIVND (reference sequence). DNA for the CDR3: TGTGCCAGTAGTATATCGACAGGGCACCAGCCCCAGCATTTT. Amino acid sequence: CASSISTGHQPQHF. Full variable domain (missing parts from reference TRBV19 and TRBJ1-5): DGGITQSPKYLFRKEGQNVTLSCEQNLNHDAMYWYRQDPGQGLRLIYYSQIVNDFQKGDIAEGYSVSREKKESFPLTVTSAQKNPTAFYLCASSISTGHQPQHFGDGTRLSIL.

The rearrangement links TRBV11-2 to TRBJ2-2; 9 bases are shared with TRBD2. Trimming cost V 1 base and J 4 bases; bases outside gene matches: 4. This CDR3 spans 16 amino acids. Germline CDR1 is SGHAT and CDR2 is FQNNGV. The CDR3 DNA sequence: TGTGCCAGCAGCTTAGGTCTAGCGGGAATCACCGGGGAGCTGTTTTTT. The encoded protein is CASSLGLAGITGELFF.

The CDR3 DNA reads as TGTGCCAGCAGCCCCCCACGCCCAGAGAGGTTCCACGAGCAGTACTTC. Its translation is CASSPPRPERFHEQYF. The gene calls are TRBV3-1 (or the pseudogene TRBV3-2) and TRBJ2-7; no firm D call. Germline assignment: CDR1 LGHDT and CDR2 YNNKEL (reference sequence). The V gene lost 4 bases and the J gene lost 5 bases, with 21 bases spanning the gap. The CDR3 length is 16 residues.

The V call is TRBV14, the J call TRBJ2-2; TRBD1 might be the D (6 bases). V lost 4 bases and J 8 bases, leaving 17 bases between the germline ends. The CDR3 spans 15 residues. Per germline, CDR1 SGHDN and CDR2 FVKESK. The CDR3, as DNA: TGTGCCAGCAGCCGCTTACAGGGACGGGTAGGGGAGCTGTTTTTT. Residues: CASSRLQGRVGELFF. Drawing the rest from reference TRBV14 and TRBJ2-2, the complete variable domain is EAGVTQFPSHSVIEKGQTVTLRCDPISGHDNLYWYRRVMGKEIKFLLHFVKESKQDESGMPNNRFLAERTGGTYSTLKVQPAELEDSGVYFCASSRLQGRVGELFFGEGSRLTVL.

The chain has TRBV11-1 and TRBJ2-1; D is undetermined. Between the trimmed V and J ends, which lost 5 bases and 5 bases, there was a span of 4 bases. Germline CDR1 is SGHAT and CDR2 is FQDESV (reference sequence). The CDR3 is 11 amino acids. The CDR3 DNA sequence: TGTGCCAGCAGCCAGGACAATGAGCAGTTCTTC. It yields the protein CASSQDNEQFF.

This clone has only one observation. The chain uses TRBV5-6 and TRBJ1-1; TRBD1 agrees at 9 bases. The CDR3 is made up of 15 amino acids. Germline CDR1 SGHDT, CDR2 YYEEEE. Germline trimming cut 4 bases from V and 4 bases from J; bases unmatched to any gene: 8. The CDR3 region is CASSRGTGGFTEAFF. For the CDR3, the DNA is TGTGCCAGCAGCCGAGGAACAGGGGGCTTCACTGAAGCTTTCTTT.

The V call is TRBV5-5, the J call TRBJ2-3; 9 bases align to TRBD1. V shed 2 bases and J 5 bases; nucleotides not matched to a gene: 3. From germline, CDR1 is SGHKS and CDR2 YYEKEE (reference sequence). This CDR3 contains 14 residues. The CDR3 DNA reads TGTGCCAGCAGCTTCTGGACAGGGGAAGATACGCAGTATTTT. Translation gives CASSFWTGEDTQYF.

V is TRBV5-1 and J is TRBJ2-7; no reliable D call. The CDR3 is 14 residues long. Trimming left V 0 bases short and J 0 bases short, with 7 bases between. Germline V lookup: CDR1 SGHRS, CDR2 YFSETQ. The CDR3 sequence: CASSLDTNSYEQYF. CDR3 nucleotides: TGCGCCAGCAGCTTGGACACGAACTCCTACGAGCAGTACTTC.

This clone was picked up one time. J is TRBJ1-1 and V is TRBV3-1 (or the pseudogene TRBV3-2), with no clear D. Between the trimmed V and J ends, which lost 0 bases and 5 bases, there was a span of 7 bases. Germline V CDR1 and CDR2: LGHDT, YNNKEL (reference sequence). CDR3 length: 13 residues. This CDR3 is CASSQDGGTEAFF. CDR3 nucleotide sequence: TGTGCCAGCAGCCAAGACGGAGGGACTGAAGCTTTCTTT.

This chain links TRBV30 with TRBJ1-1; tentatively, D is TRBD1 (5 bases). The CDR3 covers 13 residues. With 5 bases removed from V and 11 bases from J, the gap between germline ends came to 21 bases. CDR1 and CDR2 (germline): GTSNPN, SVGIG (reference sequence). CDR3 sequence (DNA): TGTGCCTGGGGAATTTCGGGGGGAGGTTCGGCTTTCTTT. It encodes CAWGISGGGSAFF.

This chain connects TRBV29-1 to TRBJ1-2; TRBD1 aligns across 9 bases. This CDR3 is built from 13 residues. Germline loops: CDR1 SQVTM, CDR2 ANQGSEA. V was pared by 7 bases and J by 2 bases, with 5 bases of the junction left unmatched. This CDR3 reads CSARDRENYGYTF. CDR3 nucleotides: TGCAGCGCCCGGGACAGGGAAAACTATGGCTACACCTTC.

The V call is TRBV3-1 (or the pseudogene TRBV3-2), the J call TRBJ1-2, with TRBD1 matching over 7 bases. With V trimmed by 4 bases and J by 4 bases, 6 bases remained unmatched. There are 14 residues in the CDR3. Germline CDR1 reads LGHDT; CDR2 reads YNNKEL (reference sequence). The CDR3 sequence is CASSPGQTTYGYTF. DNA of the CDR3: TGTGCCAGCAGCCCGGGACAGACTACCTATGGCTACACCTTC.

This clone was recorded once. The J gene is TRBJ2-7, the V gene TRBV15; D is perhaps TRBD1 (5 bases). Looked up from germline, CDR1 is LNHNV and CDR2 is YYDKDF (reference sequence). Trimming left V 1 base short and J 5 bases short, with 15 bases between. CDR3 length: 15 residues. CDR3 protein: CATSRGLTGINEQYF. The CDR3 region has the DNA TGTGCCACCAGCAGAGGTTTAACAGGAATCAACGAGCAGTACTTC.

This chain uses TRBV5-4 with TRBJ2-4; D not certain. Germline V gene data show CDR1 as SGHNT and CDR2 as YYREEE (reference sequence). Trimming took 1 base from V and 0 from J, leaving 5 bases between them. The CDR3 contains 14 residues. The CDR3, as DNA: TGTGCCAGCAGCTTGTCCGTAGCCAAAAACATTCAGTACTTC. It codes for CASSLSVAKNIQYF.

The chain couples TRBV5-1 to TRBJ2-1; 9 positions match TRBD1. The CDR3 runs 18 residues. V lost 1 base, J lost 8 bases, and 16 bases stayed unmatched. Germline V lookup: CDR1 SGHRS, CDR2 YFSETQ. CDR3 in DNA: TGCGCCAGCAGCTTGAGTCCCTGGCGACAGGGGGTTGAGGATGAGCAGTTCTTC. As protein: CASSLSPWRQGVEDEQFF.

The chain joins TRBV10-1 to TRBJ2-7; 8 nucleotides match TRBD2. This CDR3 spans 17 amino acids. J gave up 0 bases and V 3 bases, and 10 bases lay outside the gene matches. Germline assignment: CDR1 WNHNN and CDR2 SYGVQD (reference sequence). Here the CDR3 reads CASSEVSGSSNSYEQYF. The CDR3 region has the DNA TGCGCCAGCAGTGAAGTCAGCGGGAGTTCAAACTCCTACGAGCAGTACTTC.

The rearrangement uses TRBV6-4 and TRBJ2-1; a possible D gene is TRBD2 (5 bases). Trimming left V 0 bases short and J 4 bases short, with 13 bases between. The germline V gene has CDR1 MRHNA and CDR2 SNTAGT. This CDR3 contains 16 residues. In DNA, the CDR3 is TGTGCCAGCAGTGACTCGGACGGGAAAGGGTACAATGAGCAGTTCTTC. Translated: CASSDSDGKGYNEQFF.

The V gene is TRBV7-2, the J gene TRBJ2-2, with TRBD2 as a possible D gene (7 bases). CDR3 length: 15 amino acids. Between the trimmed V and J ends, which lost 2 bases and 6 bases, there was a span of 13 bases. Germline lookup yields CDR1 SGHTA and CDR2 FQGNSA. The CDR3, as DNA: TGTGCCAGCAGCTTAAACAAAGGGGGGGCCGGGGAGCTGTTTTTT. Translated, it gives CASSLNKGGAGELFF.

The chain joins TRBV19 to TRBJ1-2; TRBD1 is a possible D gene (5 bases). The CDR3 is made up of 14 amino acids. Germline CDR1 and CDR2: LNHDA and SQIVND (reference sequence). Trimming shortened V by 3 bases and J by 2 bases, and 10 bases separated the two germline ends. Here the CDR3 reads CASSITTGNYGYTF. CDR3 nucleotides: TGTGCCAGTAGTATCACTACAGGAAACTATGGCTACACCTTC.

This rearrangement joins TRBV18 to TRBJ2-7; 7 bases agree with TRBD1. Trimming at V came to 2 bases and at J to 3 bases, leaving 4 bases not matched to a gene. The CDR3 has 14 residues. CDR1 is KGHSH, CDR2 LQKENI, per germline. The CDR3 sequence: CASSPSRDSYEQYF. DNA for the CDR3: TGTGCCAGCTCACCAAGTCGGGACAGCTACGAGCAGTACTTC.

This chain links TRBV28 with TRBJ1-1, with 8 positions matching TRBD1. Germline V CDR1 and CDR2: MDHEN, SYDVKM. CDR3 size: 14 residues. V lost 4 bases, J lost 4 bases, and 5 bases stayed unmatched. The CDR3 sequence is CASSSRQGFTEAFF. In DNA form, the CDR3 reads TGTGCCAGCAGTTCCCGACAGGGGTTCACTGAAGCTTTCTTT.

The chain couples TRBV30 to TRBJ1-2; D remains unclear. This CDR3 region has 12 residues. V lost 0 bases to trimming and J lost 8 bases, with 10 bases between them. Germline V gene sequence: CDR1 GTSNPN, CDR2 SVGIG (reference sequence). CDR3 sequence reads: CAWSVQRDGYTF. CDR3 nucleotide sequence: TGTGCCTGGAGTGTACAGAGAGACGGCTACACCTTC.